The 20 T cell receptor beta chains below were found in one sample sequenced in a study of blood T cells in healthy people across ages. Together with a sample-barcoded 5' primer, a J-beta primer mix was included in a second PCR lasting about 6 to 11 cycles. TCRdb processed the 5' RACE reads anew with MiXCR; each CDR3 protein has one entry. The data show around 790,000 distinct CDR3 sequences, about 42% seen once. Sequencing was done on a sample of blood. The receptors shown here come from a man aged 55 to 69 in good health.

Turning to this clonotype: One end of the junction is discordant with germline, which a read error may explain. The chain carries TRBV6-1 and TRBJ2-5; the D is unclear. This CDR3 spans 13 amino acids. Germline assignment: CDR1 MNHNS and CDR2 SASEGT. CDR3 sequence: CAGSDTVKETQYF. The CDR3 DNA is TGTGCCGGCAGTGATACTGTCAAAGAGACCCAGTACTTC.

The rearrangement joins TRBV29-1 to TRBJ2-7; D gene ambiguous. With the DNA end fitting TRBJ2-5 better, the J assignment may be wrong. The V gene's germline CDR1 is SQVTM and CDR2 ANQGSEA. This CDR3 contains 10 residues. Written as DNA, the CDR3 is TGCAGCGTTGCTGGAAAGACCCAGTACTTC. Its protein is CSVAGKTQYF.

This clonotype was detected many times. This CDR3 reads CSASGGSSYNEQFF. Here the CDR3 DNA reads TGCAGTGCTAGCGGGGGCAGCTCCTACAATGAGCAGTTCTTC. The J gene is TRBJ2-1, the V gene TRBV20-1; either TRBD1 or TRBD2 may fit D (6 bases each). V shed 3 bases and J shed 0 bases, with 9 bases lying between them. Germline CDR1 and CDR2: DFQATT and SNEGSKA (reference sequence). The CDR3 totals 14 residues.

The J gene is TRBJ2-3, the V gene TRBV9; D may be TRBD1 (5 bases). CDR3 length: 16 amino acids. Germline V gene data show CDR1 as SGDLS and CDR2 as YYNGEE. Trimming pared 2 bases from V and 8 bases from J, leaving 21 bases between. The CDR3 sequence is CASSVTFSTVQGTQYF. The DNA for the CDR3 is TGTGCCAGCAGCGTTACCTTTTCGACAGTCCAGGGTACGCAGTATTTT. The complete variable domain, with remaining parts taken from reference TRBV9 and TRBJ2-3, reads DSGVTQTPKHLITATGQRVTLRCSPRSGDLSVYWYQQSLDQGLQFLIQYYNGEERAKGNILERFSAQQFPDLHSELNLSSLELGDSALYFCASSVTFSTVQGTQYFGPGTRLTVL.

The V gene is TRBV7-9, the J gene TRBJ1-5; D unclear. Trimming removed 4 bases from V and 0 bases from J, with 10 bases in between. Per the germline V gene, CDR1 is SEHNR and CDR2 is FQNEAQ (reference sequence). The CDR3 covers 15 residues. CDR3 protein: CASSSGHDSNQPQHF. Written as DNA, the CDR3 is TGTGCCAGCAGCTCAGGCCATGATAGCAATCAGCCCCAGCATTTT.

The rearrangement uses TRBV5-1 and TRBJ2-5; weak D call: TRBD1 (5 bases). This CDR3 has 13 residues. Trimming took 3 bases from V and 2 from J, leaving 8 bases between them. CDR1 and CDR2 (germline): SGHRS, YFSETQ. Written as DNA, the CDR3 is TGCGCCAGCAGCTCGGACAAACAAGAGACCCAGTACTTC. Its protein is CASSSDKQETQYF. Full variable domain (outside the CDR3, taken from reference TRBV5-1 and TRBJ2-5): KAGVTQTPRYLIKTRGQQVTLSCSPISGHRSVSWYQQTPGQGLQFLFEYFSETQRNKGNFPGRFSGRQFSNSRSEMNVSTLELGDSALYLCASSSDKQETQYFGPGTRLLVL.

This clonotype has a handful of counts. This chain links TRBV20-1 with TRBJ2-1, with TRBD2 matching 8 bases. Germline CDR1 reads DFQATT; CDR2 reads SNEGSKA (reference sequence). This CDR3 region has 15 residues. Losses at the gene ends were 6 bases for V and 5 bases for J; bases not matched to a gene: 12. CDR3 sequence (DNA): TGCAGTGCCCCTGTGGGACTAGGGGGGCACAATGAGCAGTTCTTC. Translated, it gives CSAPVGLGGHNEQFF.

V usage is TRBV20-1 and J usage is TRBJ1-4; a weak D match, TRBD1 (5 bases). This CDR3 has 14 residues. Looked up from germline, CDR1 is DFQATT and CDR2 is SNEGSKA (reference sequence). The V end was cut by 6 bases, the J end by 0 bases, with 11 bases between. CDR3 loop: CSARGLPTNEKLFF. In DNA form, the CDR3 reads TGCAGTGCAAGGGGACTGCCAACTAATGAAAAACTGTTTTTT.

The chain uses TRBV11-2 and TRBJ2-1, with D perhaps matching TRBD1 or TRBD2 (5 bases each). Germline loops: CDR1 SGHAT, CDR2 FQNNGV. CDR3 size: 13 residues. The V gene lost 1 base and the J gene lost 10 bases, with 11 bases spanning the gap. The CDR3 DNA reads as TGTGCCAGCAGCTTAGGACAGAGGGGAGAGCAGTTCTTC. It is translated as CASSLGQRGEQFF.

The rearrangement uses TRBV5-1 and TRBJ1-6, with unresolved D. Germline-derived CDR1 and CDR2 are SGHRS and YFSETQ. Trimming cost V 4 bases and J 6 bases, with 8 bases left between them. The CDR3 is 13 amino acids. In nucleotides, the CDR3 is TGCGCCAGCAGCGAGAGCCCTAATTCACCCCTCCACTTT. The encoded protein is CASSESPNSPLHF.

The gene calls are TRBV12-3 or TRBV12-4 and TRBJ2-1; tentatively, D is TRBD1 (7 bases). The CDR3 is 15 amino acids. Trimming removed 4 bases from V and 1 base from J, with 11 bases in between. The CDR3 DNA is TGTGCCAGCAGTTGGGGGGACAGTTCCTACAATGAGCAGTTCTTC. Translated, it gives CASSWGDSSYNEQFF.

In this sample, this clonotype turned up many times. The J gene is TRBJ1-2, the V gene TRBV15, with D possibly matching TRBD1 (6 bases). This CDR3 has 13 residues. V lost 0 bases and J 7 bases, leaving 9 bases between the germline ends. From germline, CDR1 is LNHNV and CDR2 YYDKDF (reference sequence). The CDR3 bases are TGTGCCACCAGCAGAGACAGGGGCAGTGGCTACACCTTC. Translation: CATSRDRGSGYTF.

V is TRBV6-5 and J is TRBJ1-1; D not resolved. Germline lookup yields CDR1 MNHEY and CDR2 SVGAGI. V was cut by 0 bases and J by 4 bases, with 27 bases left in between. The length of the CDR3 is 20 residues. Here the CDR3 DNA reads TGTGCCAGCAGTTACTCGATAGTACCGGACCTGGAGGTAGCGGGCACTGAAGCTTTCTTT. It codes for CASSYSIVPDLEVAGTEAFF.

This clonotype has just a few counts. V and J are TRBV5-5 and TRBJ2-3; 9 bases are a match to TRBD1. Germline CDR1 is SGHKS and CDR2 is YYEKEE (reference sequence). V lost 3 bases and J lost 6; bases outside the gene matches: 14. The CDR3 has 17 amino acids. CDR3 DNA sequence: TGTGCCAGCAGCTCCTGGACAGGGGCGGTTTTTGTGGATACGCAGTATTTT. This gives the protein CASSSWTGAVFVDTQYF.

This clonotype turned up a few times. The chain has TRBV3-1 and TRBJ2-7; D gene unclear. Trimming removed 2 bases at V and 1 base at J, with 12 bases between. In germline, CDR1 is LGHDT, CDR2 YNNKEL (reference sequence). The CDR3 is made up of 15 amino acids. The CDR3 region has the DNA TGTGCCAGCAGCCAACGCCAAGACATGTCCTACGAGCAGTACTTC. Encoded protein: CASSQRQDMSYEQYF.

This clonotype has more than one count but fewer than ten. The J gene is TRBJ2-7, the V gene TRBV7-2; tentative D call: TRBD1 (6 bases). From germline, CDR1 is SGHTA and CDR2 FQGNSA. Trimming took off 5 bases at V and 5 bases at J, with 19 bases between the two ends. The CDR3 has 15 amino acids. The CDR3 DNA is TGTGCCAGCAGCCACCCTTTCGAACAGGGAAACGAGCAGTACTTC. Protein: CASSHPFEQGNEQYF.

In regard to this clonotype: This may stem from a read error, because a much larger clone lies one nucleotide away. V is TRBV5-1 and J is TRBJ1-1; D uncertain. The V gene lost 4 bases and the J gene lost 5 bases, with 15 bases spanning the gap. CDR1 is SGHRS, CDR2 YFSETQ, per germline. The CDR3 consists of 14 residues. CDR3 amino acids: CASSVGAENTEAFF. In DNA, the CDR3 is TGCGCCAGCAGCGTTGGAGCGGAAAATACTGAAGCTTTCTTT.

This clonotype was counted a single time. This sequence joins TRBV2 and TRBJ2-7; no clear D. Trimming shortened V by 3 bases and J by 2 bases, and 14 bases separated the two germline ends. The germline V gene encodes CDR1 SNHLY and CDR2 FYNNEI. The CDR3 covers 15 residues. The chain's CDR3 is CASSDSLGFPYEQYF. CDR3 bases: TGTGCCAGCAGTGACAGTCTGGGATTTCCCTACGAGCAGTACTTC.

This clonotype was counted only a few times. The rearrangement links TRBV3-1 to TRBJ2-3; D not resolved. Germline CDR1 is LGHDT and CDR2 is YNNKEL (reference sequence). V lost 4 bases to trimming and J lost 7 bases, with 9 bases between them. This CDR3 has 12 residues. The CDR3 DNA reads TGTGCCAGCAGCCCAGATGGGTATACGCAGTATTTT. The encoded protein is CASSPDGYTQYF.

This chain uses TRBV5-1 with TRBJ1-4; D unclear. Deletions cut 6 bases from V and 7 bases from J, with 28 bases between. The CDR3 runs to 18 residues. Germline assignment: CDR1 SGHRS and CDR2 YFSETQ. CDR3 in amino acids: CASTKAPGDHLGGEKLFF. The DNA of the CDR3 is TGCGCCAGCACCAAGGCACCGGGAGATCACCTAGGCGGTGAAAAACTGTTTTTT.